This T cell receptor (beta chain) was found in a study of identical twins. V gave up 6 bases and J gave up 1 base, with 10 bases separating them. This CDR3 has 13 residues. Broader study findings: Partly confounded zero-insertion analyses could result from invariant MAIT and iNKT cells. Abundant beta clonotypes from cord blood had fewer insertions, unlike memory repertoires, which showed none.

A universal primer site was incorporated via template switching, and the cDNA contained unique molecular identifiers. MiXCR was run by TCRdb on the 5' RACE reads, yielding one entry per CDR3 protein. Found here are approximately 220,000 distinct CDR3 sequences, approximately 7.9% of them singletons; the top ten hold under 7%. Points on this clonotype: Its target is not known.

Another study also made use of these data, one on yellow fever vaccine responses in identical twins. As that study records: Among the twins, the vaccine T cell response reportedly seemed partly convergent and partly personalized.

Sequenced material: CD8+ T cells sorted from blood. The rearrangement joins TRBV12-3 or TRBV12-4 to TRBJ2-7; D unresolved. This clonotype originated in a woman between 18 and 29 years old in good health. DNA of the CDR3: TGTGCCAGCAGCCTGACAAATTCCTACGAGCAGTACTTC. This translates into CASSLTNSYEQYF.